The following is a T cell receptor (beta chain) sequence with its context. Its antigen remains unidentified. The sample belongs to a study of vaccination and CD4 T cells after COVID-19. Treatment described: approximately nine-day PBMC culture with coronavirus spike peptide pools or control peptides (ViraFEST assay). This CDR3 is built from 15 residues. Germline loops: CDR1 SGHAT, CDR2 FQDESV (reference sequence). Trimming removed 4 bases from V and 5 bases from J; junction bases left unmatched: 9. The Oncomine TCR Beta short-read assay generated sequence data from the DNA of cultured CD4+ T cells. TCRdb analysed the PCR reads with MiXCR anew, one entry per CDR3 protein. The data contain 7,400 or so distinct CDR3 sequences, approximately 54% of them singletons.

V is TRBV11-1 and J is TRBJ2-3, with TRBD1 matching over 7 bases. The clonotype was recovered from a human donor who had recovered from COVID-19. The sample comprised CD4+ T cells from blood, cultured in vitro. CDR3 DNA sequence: TGTGCCAGCAGCTCGGGACAGTTAGCTGGAGATACGCAGTATTTT. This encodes CASSSGQLAGDTQYF.